This section outlines one TCR beta chain sequence together with its context. In the original processing: Cell counts per sample came from amplifying reference gene primers. The protocol was immunoSEQ multiplex PCR, while the TCRdb copy is restricted to in-frame clones and leaves out a portion. V, J and clone size derive from that table, while D and trimming were established from the DNA sequence. This table has 90,000 to 110,000 clones, about 80% appearing once. The entry originates in a study of blood T cell repertoires in COVID-19. Background on the study: The United States, Italy and Spain supplied acute and convalescent COVID-19 samples. In each case, the material was cDNA or gDNA derived from T cells, B-cell-depleted T cells, or PBMCs.

V lost 4 bases and J 1 base, leaving 28 bases between the germline ends. This CDR3 region has 20 residues. CDR1 and CDR2 (germline): SGDLS, YYNGEE. The clonotype comes from a woman aged 50 to 60 with acute or convalescent COVID-19. The sequencing sample was made of peripheral blood. This rearrangement joins TRBV9 to TRBJ2-3; D is perhaps TRBD1 (8 bases). CDR3 loop: CASSPNRLFTGGDGTDTQYF. The CDR3 nucleotides are TGTGCCAGCAGCCCCAATCGACTTTTCACAGGGGGGGATGGCACAGATACGCAGTATTTT.